The 16 T cell receptor beta chains listed next were all sequenced from one sample in a study of blood T cell repertoires in COVID-19. Assay used: immunoSEQ multiplex PCR; TCRdb lists only in-frame clones, some missing. This repertoire shows 150,000 to 200,000 clones, about 93% found once; its top ten account for approximately 4.6%. The source material was peripheral blood. The receptor source for this set is a woman aged 50 to 60 with acute or convalescent COVID-19.

V and J are TRBV14 and TRBJ2-5, with D perhaps matching TRBD2 (5 bases). The germline CDR1 and CDR2 sequences are SGHDN and FVKESK. The CDR3 is 15 amino acids. V lost 3 bases, J lost 1 base, and 12 bases lay in between. The CDR3 nucleotides are TGTGCCAGCAGCCAGGATGGACGGGGCCAAGAGACCCAGTACTTC. Its protein product is CASSQDGRGQETQYF.

The chain is built from TRBV11-1 and TRBJ2-5; TRBD1 matches 7 bases. The J segment lost 2 bases and the V segment lost 5 bases, leaving 5 bases of the junction unmatched. The CDR3 contains 14 residues. Germline assignment: CDR1 SGHAT and CDR2 FQDESV (reference sequence). The CDR3 loop reads CASSPDRVQETQYF. As DNA, the CDR3 is TGTGCCAGCAGCCCTGACAGGGTACAAGAGACCCAGTACTTC.

This clone was seen a handful of times. The chain couples TRBV29-1 to TRBJ1-6; 8 nucleotides line up with TRBD1. After removal of 6 bases from V and 10 bases from J, the junction contained 8 bases not matched to a gene. Germline-derived CDR1 and CDR2 are SQVTM and ANQGSEA. The CDR3 covers 13 residues. CDR3 amino acids: CSVAGQGNSPLHF. The CDR3 coding sequence is TGCAGCGTCGCCGGACAGGGAAACTCACCCCTCCACTTT. The complete variable domain, with remaining parts taken from reference TRBV29-1 and TRBJ1-6, reads SAVISQKPSRDICQRGTSLTIQCQVDSQVTMMFWYRQQPGQSLTLIATANQGSEATYESGFVIDKFPISRPNLTFSTLTVSNMSPEDSSIYLCSVAGQGNSPLHFGNGTRLTVT.

The chain links TRBV19 to TRBJ1-6; 7 bases map to TRBD1. Germline V gives CDR1 LNHDA, CDR2 SQIVND (reference sequence). The V and J ends lost 3 bases and 7 bases, in that order; junction bases with no gene match: 3. The CDR3 runs to 14 residues. Here the CDR3 reads CASSMTGSNSPLHF. In DNA form, the CDR3 reads TGTGCCAGTAGTATGACAGGGAGCAATTCACCCCTCCACTTT.

This clone was counted a single time. The V call is TRBV14, the J call TRBJ1-1; possible D gene TRBD1, 5 bases. This CDR3 is 13 amino acids long. Per the germline V gene, CDR1 is SGHDN and CDR2 is FVKESK. V gave up 3 bases and J gave up 4 bases, with 9 bases separating them. CDR3 in DNA: TGTGCCAGCAGCCACACAGGTGGCACTGAAGCTTTCTTT. Translated, it gives CASSHTGGTEAFF. Variable domain in full (rest from reference TRBV14 and TRBJ1-1): EAGVTQFPSHSVIEKGQTVTLRCDPISGHDNLYWYRRVMGKEIKFLLHFVKESKQDESGMPNNRFLAERTGGTYSTLKVQPAELEDSGVYFCASSHTGGTEAFFGQGTRLTVV.

The rearrangement uses TRBV6-5 and TRBJ1-1; 10 nucleotides align to TRBD1. The V and J ends lost 6 bases and 10 bases, in that order; junction bases with no gene match: 11. There are 14 residues in the CDR3. Germline CDR1 reads MNHEY; CDR2 reads SVGAGI. The CDR3 region is CASSRSGTGDGAFF. CDR3 DNA: TGTGCCAGCAGCCGATCCGGGACAGGGGATGGAGCTTTCTTT.

The V gene is TRBV12-3 or TRBV12-4, the J gene TRBJ1-5; possibly TRBD1 for D (5 bases). This CDR3 has 13 residues. The V end lost 4 bases, the J end lost 8 bases, and 12 bases lay between the germline ends. The CDR3 loop is CASSSSAGKPQHF. CDR3 in DNA: TGTGCCAGCAGTTCCTCCGCAGGGAAGCCCCAGCATTTT.

The chain combines TRBV28 with TRBJ1-5; D possibly corresponds to TRBD1 (6 bases). The V gene lost 3 bases and the J gene lost 5 bases, with 11 bases spanning the gap. Germline V gene sequence: CDR1 MDHEN, CDR2 SYDVKM. The CDR3 totals 14 residues. The CDR3 sequence is CASSFRDTDQPQHF. The CDR3 nucleotides are TGTGCCAGCAGTTTCCGGGACACTGATCAGCCCCAGCATTTT.

The chain employs TRBV12-3 or TRBV12-4 and TRBJ2-1; 9 bases are a match to TRBD1. The CDR3 length is 12 residues. The V gene end was trimmed by 5 bases and the J gene end by 10 bases; junction bases not matched to a gene: 3. The CDR3 loop is CASSPGTGEQFF. CDR3 nucleotide sequence: TGTGCCAGCAGTCCAGGGACAGGGGAGCAGTTCTTC.

J is TRBJ2-3 and V is TRBV28; the match to TRBD2 covers 12 bases. V lost 8 bases, J lost 4 bases, and 7 bases stayed unmatched. The germline V gene encodes CDR1 MDHEN and CDR2 SYDVKM. The CDR3 is made up of 15 amino acids. In DNA, the CDR3 is TGTGCCAGCGGTACCGGGACTAGCGGGCCAGATACGCAGTATTTT. It specifies CASGTGTSGPDTQYF. The full variable domain, completed using reference TRBV28 and TRBJ2-3, is DVKVTQSSRYLVKRTGEKVFLECVQDMDHENMFWYRQDPGLGLRLIYFSYDVKMKEKGDIPEGYSVSREKKERFSLILESASTNQTSMYLCASGTGTSGPDTQYFGPGTRLTVL.

The chain joins TRBV4-1 to TRBJ2-7; D is possibly TRBD1 (6 bases). Deletions cut 0 bases from V and 2 bases from J, with 17 bases between. The length of the CDR3 is 17 residues. Germline V gives CDR1 MGHRA, CDR2 YSYEKL. CDR3: CASSQDLSGQGPYEQYF. CDR3 DNA sequence: TGCGCCAGCAGCCAAGACTTATCGGGACAAGGACCCTACGAGCAGTACTTC.

This clone was detected only once. This chain uses TRBV5-6 with TRBJ1-4; 8 positions match TRBD1. The CDR3 length is 17 residues. Germline CDR1 is SGHDT and CDR2 is YYEEEE. Trimming removed 5 bases from V and 8 bases from J; junction bases left unmatched: 17. The CDR3 DNA is TGTGCCAGCAGTCTGACAGGGGAGGGGAGAGGTCGAGAAAAACTGTTTTTT. Translation: CASSLTGEGRGREKLFF.

The chain employs TRBV7-2 and TRBJ2-7; 10 bases agree with TRBD1. From germline, CDR1 is SGHTA and CDR2 FQGNSA. V was pared by 4 bases and J by 0 bases, with 3 bases of the junction left unmatched. The CDR3 contains 15 residues. The CDR3 here is CASSSGQGISYEQYF. In nucleotides, the CDR3 is TGTGCCAGCAGCTCGGGACAGGGGATCTCCTACGAGCAGTACTTC.

The rearrangement uses TRBV5-1 and TRBJ1-1; 7 positions match TRBD1. V trimming: 5 bases; J trimming: 6 bases; junction bases outside the gene matches: 7. CDR1 is SGHRS and CDR2 is YFSETQ in the germline V gene. This CDR3 has 13 amino acids. CDR3 in amino acids: CASSYRGQSEAFF. The CDR3 DNA follows: TGCGCCAGCAGTTATCGGGGACAGTCTGAAGCTTTCTTT.

The J gene is TRBJ2-7, the V gene TRBV14, with D possibly matching TRBD1 (5 bases). The germline CDR1 and CDR2 sequences are SGHDN and FVKESK. V was pared by 0 bases and J by 7 bases, with 22 bases between. The CDR3 totals 17 residues. CDR3 region: CASSQENRRQQGLEQYF. Here the CDR3 DNA reads TGTGCCAGCAGCCAAGAGAACAGGAGACAGCAAGGGCTGGAGCAGTACTTC.

V usage is TRBV7-6 and J usage is TRBJ1-1; TRBD1 is a possible D gene (6 bases). This CDR3 has 13 amino acids. Germline V gene data show CDR1 as SGHVS and CDR2 as FNYEAQ. Trimming took 1 base from V and 6 from J, leaving 9 bases between them. The CDR3 DNA sequence: TGTGCCAGCAGCTTAGAAGGGGGTCCTGAAGCTTTCTTT. As protein: CASSLEGGPEAFF.